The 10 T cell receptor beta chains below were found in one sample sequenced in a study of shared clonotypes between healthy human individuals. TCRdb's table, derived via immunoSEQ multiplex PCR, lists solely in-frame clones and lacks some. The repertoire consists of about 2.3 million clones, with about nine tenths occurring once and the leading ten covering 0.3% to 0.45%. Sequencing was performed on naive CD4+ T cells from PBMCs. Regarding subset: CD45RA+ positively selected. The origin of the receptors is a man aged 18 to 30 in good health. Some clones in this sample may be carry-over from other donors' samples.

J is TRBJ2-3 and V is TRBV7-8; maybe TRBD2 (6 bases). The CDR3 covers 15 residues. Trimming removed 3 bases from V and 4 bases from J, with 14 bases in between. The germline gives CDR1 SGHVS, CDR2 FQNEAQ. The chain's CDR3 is CASSLRRDWADTQYF. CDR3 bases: TGTGCCAGCAGCTTGCGGCGGGATTGGGCAGATACGCAGTATTTT.

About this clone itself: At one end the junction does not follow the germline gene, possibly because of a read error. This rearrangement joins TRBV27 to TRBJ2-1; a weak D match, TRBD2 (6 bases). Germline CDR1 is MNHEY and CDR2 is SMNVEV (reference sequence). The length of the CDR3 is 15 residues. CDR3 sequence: CASSPTGLSYDEQFF. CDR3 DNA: TGTGCCAGCAGTCCGACGGGACTCAGCTACGATGAGCAGTTCTTC.

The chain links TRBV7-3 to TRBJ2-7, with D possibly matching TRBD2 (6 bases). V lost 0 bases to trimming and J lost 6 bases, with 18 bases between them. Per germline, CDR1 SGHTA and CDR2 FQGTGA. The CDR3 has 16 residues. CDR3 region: CASSLTYVGGLLEQYF. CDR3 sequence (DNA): TGTGCCAGCAGCTTAACGTATGTGGGAGGACTGCTCGAGCAGTACTTC.

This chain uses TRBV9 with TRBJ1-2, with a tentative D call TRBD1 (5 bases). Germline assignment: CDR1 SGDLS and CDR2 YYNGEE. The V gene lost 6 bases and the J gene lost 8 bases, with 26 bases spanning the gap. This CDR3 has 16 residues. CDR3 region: CASKDRGHSMLGGYTF. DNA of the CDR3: TGTGCCAGCAAAGATAGGGGTCACAGTATGTTGGGAGGCTACACCTTC.

CDR3 coding DNA: TGCGCCAGCAGCCAAGCCCCCCCGCGGGCGGGCTACGAGCAGTACTTC. It encodes CASSQAPPRAGYEQYF. This chain uses TRBV4-3 with TRBJ2-7; maybe TRBD2 (5 bases). The CDR3 is made up of 16 amino acids. Germline CDR1 reads LGHNA; CDR2 reads YSLEER. Trimming cost V 1 base and J 3 bases, with 16 bases left between them.

Here the CDR3 reads CASSLWGVELFF. The CDR3 DNA reads as TGTGCCAGCAGCTTGTGGGGTGTGGAGCTGTTTTTT. The J gene is TRBJ2-2, the V gene TRBV5-4; unclear D gene. This CDR3 spans 12 amino acids. In germline, CDR1 is SGHNT, CDR2 YYREEE (reference sequence). V gave up 1 base and J gave up 10 bases, with 8 bases separating them.

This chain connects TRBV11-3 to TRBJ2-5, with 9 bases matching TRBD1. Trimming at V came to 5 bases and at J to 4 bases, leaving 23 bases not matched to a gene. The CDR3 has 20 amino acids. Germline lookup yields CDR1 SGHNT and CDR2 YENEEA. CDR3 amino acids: CASSTDRGLLSSGMGETQYF. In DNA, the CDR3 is TGTGCCAGCAGCACGGACAGGGGTCTCCTTTCTAGCGGAATGGGAGAGACCCAGTACTTC.

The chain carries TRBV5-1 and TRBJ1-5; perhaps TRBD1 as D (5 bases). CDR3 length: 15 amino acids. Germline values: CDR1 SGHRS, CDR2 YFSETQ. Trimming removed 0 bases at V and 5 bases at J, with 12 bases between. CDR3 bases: TGCGCCAGCAGCTTGGGCCCGGACATTTATCAGCCCCAGCATTTT. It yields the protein CASSLGPDIYQPQHF.

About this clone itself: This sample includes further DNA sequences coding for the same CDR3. The CDR3 region has the DNA TGTGCCTGGAGTGTGACAGATACGCAGTATTTT. Its translation is CAWSVTDTQYF. The chain combines TRBV30 with TRBJ2-3; D not resolved. CDR1 and CDR2 from the germline V gene are GTSNPN and SVGIG (reference sequence). CDR3 length equals 11 residues. Trimming shortened V by 0 bases and J by 3 bases, and 1 base separated the two germline ends.

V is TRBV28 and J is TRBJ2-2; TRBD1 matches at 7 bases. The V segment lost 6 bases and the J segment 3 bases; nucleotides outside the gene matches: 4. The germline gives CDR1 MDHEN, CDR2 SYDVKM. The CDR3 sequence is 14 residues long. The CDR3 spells CASRRQGDTGELFF. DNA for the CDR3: TGTGCCAGCAGGAGACAGGGAGACACCGGGGAGCTGTTTTTT. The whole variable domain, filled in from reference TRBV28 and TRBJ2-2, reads DVKVTQSSRYLVKRTGEKVFLECVQDMDHENMFWYRQDPGLGLRLIYFSYDVKMKEKGDIPEGYSVSREKKERFSLILESASTNQTSMYLCASRRQGDTGELFFGEGSRLTVL.